The present T cell receptor beta chain was sequenced within a study of a mutant IDH1 vaccine in newly diagnosed glioma. Study-wide findings and caveats: Induction of immune responses by the vaccine occurred in approximately 92% of patients.

The time point here: week 11, during vaccination. With topical imiquimod, each dose of the vaccine consisted of 300 ug of mutant IDH1 20-mer peptide. TCRdb's copy holds only in-frame clones and misses some; the assay was immunoSEQ multiplex PCR. There are about 110,000 clones in the sample; about 90% occur only once, and around 0.61% lies in the top ten. Of note for this clone: No antigen is known for it.

This receptor was taken from a woman aged 45 to 65 with glioma. The sample in question was PBMCs, obtained from a glioma patient whose treatment included an IDH1 peptide vaccine.

The CDR3 loop reads CSVDTYTEAFF. CDR3 DNA sequence: TGCAGCGTTGACACTTACACTGAAGCTTTCTTT. The chain couples TRBV29-1 to TRBJ1-1; D unresolved. This CDR3 is built from 11 residues. Trimming left V 3 bases short and J 3 bases short, with 5 bases between. Germline-derived CDR1 and CDR2 are SQVTM and ANQGSEA.